One and the same sample provided the 10 T cell receptor beta chains below, sequenced in a study of regulatory T cells in long-lasting Graves disease. Time point defined: persistent/refractory GD, antithyroid drugs over 5 years with positive TRAb. After RNA was extracted from PBMCs, the TCR library was made from it. Sequencing libraries for TCR beta were prepared with iRepertoire HTBI primers and Arm-PCR of CDR3 regions. TCRdb used MiXCR to reprocess the multiplex PCR reads, holding one entry per CDR3 protein. The sample lists roughly 500,000 distinct CDR3 sequences, under 25% occurring once. Sequenced material: peripheral blood mononuclear cells (PBMCs), taken when the disease was refractory, from a patient treated with antithyroid drugs. The receptor source for this set is a female donor with Graves disease.

This chain uses TRBV29-1 with TRBJ1-2, with D unresolved. Germline CDR1 SQVTM, CDR2 ANQGSEA. This CDR3 region has 11 residues. Trimming pared 6 bases from V and 8 bases from J, leaving 13 bases between. CDR3 protein: CSVRTSEGYTF. The CDR3, as DNA: TGCAGCGTCCGGACCTCGGAGGGCTACACCTTC.

In this sample, this clonotype turned up many times. This chain joins TRBV11-3 and TRBJ2-7; D gene unclear. This CDR3 is built from 13 residues. Germline values: CDR1 SGHNT, CDR2 YENEEA. Deletions cut 4 bases from V and 4 bases from J, with 11 bases between. CDR3 coding DNA: TGTGCCAGCAGCTCCTATCTCCGGTACGAGCAGTACTTC. Encoded protein: CASSSYLRYEQYF.

V and J are TRBV3-1 and TRBJ1-4, with D unclear. Germline lookup yields CDR1 LGHDT and CDR2 YNNKEL (reference sequence). V was pared by 5 bases and J by 3 bases, with 13 bases between. The CDR3 contains 15 residues. CDR3 DNA sequence: TGTGCCAGCAGCGGTGGGATTTCCTCTAATGAAAAACTGTTTTTT. Its protein product is CASSGGISSNEKLFF.

Ten or more counts support this clonotype. CDR3 nucleotide sequence: TGTGCCAGCAGCGAGAGGGACAGGGGGCGAGAGGAGCAGTACTTC. Protein product: CASSERDRGREEQYF. The chain combines TRBV7-2 with TRBJ2-7; 12 bases fit TRBD1. J lost 7 bases, V lost 5 bases, and 9 bases had no gene match. Germline assignment: CDR1 SGHTA and CDR2 FQGNSA. CDR3 length: 15 residues.

This clonotype has just a few counts. The chain couples TRBV4-1 to TRBJ1-1; no clear D gene. The CDR3 is 12 residues long. Germline CDR1 and CDR2: MGHRA and YSYEKL. Between the trimmed V and J ends, which lost 6 bases and 2 bases, there was a span of 7 bases. The CDR3 spells CASSKHNTEAFF. DNA of the CDR3: TGCGCCAGCAGTAAGCATAACACTGAAGCTTTCTTT.

This clonotype was seen many times. The chain links TRBV2 to TRBJ2-7; no clear D gene. The CDR3 sequence is 14 residues long. Germline assignment: CDR1 SNHLY and CDR2 FYNNEI. With 2 bases removed from V and 0 bases from J, the gap between germline ends came to 8 bases. The CDR3 coding sequence is TGTGCCAGCAGTGAACAGAGAGACTCCTACGAGCAGTACTTC. Amino acid sequence: CASSEQRDSYEQYF.

This clonotype was seen more than once but under ten times. J is TRBJ1-3 and V is TRBV10-2; no clear D. Trimming shortened V by 10 bases and J by 4 bases, and 8 bases separated the two germline ends. Germline CDR1 is WSHSY and CDR2 is SAAADI. The CDR3 has 11 amino acids. The CDR3 loop is CATAYGNTIYF. The CDR3, as DNA: TGCGCCACCGCCTACGGAAACACCATATATTTT.

The sample holds many counts of this clonotype. The chain is built from TRBV6-1 and TRBJ1-2; 7 bases map to TRBD1. V shed 6 bases, J shed 4 bases, and the junction held 5 bases outside the gene matches. From germline, CDR1 is MNHNS and CDR2 SASEGT. The CDR3 covers 13 residues. The CDR3 DNA reads TGTGCCAGCAGCCAGGGACAGCTCTATGGCTACACCTTC. Its translation: CASSQGQLYGYTF.

This clonotype turned up a few times. The V call is TRBV6-1, the J call TRBJ1-3; the D is unclear. Looked up from germline, CDR1 is MNHNS and CDR2 is SASEGT. CDR3 length: 13 amino acids. Trimming took 5 bases from V and 4 from J, leaving 9 bases between them. CDR3 in amino acids: CASSPVRGNTIYF. For the CDR3, the DNA is TGTGCCAGCAGTCCGGTCAGGGGAAACACCATATATTTT.

This clonotype was counted only a few times. This chain links TRBV6-5 with TRBJ1-5; D remains unclear. V was pared by 0 bases and J by 4 bases, with 7 bases between. CDR1 MNHEY and CDR2 SVGAGI come from the germline V gene. This CDR3 spans 14 amino acids. CDR3 in DNA: TGTGCCAGCAGTTACTCCGGCAGAAATCAGCCCCAGCATTTT. As protein: CASSYSGRNQPQHF.